Each of the 23 T cell receptor beta chains below was sequenced from the same sample in a study of T cell repertoires in cytomegalovirus infection. TCRdb fed the reads into MiXCR, producing one record per CDR3 protein. Of around 530,000 distinct CDR3 sequences in the sample, about 25% are singletons; the top ten hold 13%. Material for sequencing was PBMCs. These receptor sequences come from a human donor in good health (CMV status not recorded). Some clones in this sample may be carry-over from other donors' samples.

V gene TRBV10-3 combines with J gene TRBJ1-1; 7 bases match TRBD1. Germline V CDR1 and CDR2: ENHRY, SYGVKD. V dropped 8 bases and J dropped 1; count of bases not matched to a gene: 4. The CDR3 is made up of 13 amino acids. The DNA for the CDR3 is TGTGCCATCTCCACAGGGGCGAACACTGAAGCTTTCTTT. Protein product: CAISTGANTEAFF.

This clonotype was counted a single time. V usage is TRBV12-3 or TRBV12-4 and J usage is TRBJ1-6; D gene ambiguous. The CDR3 runs to 15 residues. Between the trimmed V and J ends, which lost 1 base and 6 bases, there was a span of 10 bases. The CDR3 DNA sequence: TGTGCCAGCAGTTTAGGGGTACCTGGTAATTCACCCCTCCACTTT. Translating gives CASSLGVPGNSPLHF.

The V gene is TRBV5-6, the J gene TRBJ1-5, with D hard to call. CDR1 SGHDT and CDR2 YYEEEE come from the germline V gene. Deletions cut 4 bases from V and 7 bases from J, with 12 bases between. The CDR3 spans 13 residues. CDR3 DNA sequence: TGTGCCAGCAGCAGACAAAGGGAGCAGCCCCAGCATTTT. As protein: CASSRQREQPQHF.

This clonotype showed up just a few times. This chain joins TRBV4-1 and TRBJ1-1; weak D call: TRBD1 (6 bases). The CDR3 covers 16 residues. Germline CDR1 reads MGHRA; CDR2 reads YSYEKL. The V end was cut by 0 bases, the J end by 8 bases, with 19 bases between. The CDR3: CASSQERGGSLVEAFF. DNA for the CDR3: TGCGCCAGCAGCCAAGAGAGGGGGGGCAGCTTAGTGGAAGCTTTCTTT.

This clonotype was picked up a small number of times. This chain uses TRBV28 with TRBJ2-7; TRBD2 agrees at 7 bases. Per germline, CDR1 MDHEN and CDR2 SYDVKM. J was trimmed by 5 bases and V by 8 bases; bases with no gene match: 12. The CDR3 has 14 amino acids. DNA of the CDR3: TGTGCCAGCCACGTGGGGCGGGAGTTCAACGAGCAGTACTTC. This translates into CASHVGREFNEQYF.

The table lists this clonotype with a few counts. The genes are TRBV19 and TRBJ1-4; 8 bases match TRBD1. There are 14 residues in the CDR3. J was trimmed by 8 bases and V by 8 bases; bases with no gene match: 10. Germline lookup yields CDR1 LNHDA and CDR2 SQIVND (reference sequence). CDR3 sequence: CASGLRGLEEKLFF. The CDR3 DNA reads TGTGCCAGTGGACTCAGGGGGCTTGAGGAAAAACTGTTTTTT.

This rearrangement joins TRBV10-3 to TRBJ2-7; the D gene is possibly TRBD1 (5 bases). The CDR3 sequence is 11 residues long. Germline V gene lookup returns CDR1 ENHRY and CDR2 SYGVKD. V lost 4 bases and J lost 7, with 8 bases in between. The CDR3 loop reads CAISAQGEQYF. The CDR3 DNA sequence: TGTGCCATCAGTGCCCAGGGAGAGCAGTACTTC.

Only a few counts were recorded for this clonotype. The CDR3 region is CASSAPTSGRAVGNEQFF. The DNA for the CDR3 is TGCGCCAGCAGCGCCCCGACTAGCGGGAGGGCGGTTGGCAATGAGCAGTTCTTC. J is TRBJ2-1 and V is TRBV5-1; the match to TRBD2 covers 14 bases. Germline assignment: CDR1 SGHRS and CDR2 YFSETQ. V gave up 4 bases and J gave up 6 bases; unmatched junction bases: 12. This CDR3 has 18 amino acids.

This clonotype showed up many times. V usage is TRBV7-2 and J usage is TRBJ2-2; 10 nucleotides match TRBD1. The CDR3 loop spans 15 amino acids. Germline V gene sequence: CDR1 SGHTA, CDR2 FQGNSA. V was clipped by 5 bases and J by 2 bases; unmatched bases: 2. As DNA, the CDR3 is TGTGCCAGCAGCCGGGACAGGGGAAACACCGGGGAGCTGTTTTTT. Protein sequence: CASSRDRGNTGELFF.

This clonotype was seen a few times. The CDR3 region is CASSLAGTTSNLNNEQFF. The CDR3 DNA sequence: TGTGCCAGCAGCTTAGCGGGGACTACTTCTAACCTCAACAATGAGCAGTTCTTC. This chain connects TRBV7-2 to TRBJ2-1; 7 bases agree with TRBD2. The CDR3 covers 18 residues. After removal of 0 bases from V and 5 bases from J, the junction contained 13 bases not matched to a gene. The germline gives CDR1 SGHTA, CDR2 FQGNSA.

This clonotype appeared a few times. This chain joins TRBV3-1 and TRBJ1-1, with 8 bases lining up with TRBD1. The germline V gene has CDR1 LGHDT and CDR2 YNNKEL (reference sequence). The CDR3 spans 14 residues. The trim removed 6 bases at V and 1 base at J, leaving 4 bases unmatched. CDR3 region: CASSRQGWNTEAFF. The CDR3 bases are TGTGCCAGCAGTCGACAGGGGTGGAACACTGAAGCTTTCTTT.

The chain carries TRBV12-3 or TRBV12-4 and TRBJ1-6; D gene uncertain. The V gene lost 3 bases and the J gene lost 6 bases, with 3 bases spanning the gap. The CDR3 has 12 residues. The CDR3, as DNA: TGTGCCAGCAGTTTTCTTAATTCACCCCTCCACTTT. Its protein product is CASSFLNSPLHF.

This clonotype was seen more than once but under ten times. The chain couples TRBV10-3 to TRBJ2-2, with 11 bases aligning to TRBD1. Germline V gene data show CDR1 as ENHRY and CDR2 as SYGVKD. The CDR3 is made up of 16 amino acids. The V segment lost 4 bases and the J segment 8 bases; nucleotides outside the gene matches: 9. Written as DNA, the CDR3 is TGTGCCATCAGTGGTCCGGGACAGGGGGAAGTAGGGGAGCTGTTTTTT. Amino acid sequence: CAISGPGQGEVGELFF.

This clonotype has at least ten counts. The chain carries TRBV7-2 and TRBJ2-3; D is undetermined. Trimming removed 5 bases from V and 1 base from J, with 10 bases in between. Germline V gene lookup returns CDR1 SGHTA and CDR2 FQGNSA. This CDR3 contains 14 residues. CDR3 protein: CASSTSGGTDTQYF. The CDR3, as DNA: TGTGCCAGCAGCACCAGTGGGGGCACAGATACGCAGTATTTT.

This sequence joins TRBV18 and TRBJ1-2, with D perhaps TRBD1 (6 bases). The CDR3 totals 13 residues. The ends were cut back, 2 bases at V and 8 bases at J, with 12 bases in the middle. CDR1 is KGHSH, CDR2 LQKENI, per germline. The CDR3 DNA reads TGTGCCAGCTCACCAGGACAGATCGGGGGCTACACCTTC. Amino acid sequence: CASSPGQIGGYTF.

In its sample, this clonotype was seen a few times. The chain joins TRBV14 to TRBJ2-7, with TRBD2 as a possible D gene (6 bases). The V and J ends lost 2 bases and 7 bases respectively, with 21 bases between them. In germline, CDR1 is SGHDN, CDR2 FVKESK. This CDR3 is 16 amino acids long. This CDR3 is CASSQTTGTPVGEQYV. In nucleotides, the CDR3 is TGTGCCAGCAGCCAAACGACCGGGACTCCTGTGGGGGAGCAGTACGTC.

This clonotype has ten or more counts. V usage is TRBV7-2 and J usage is TRBJ1-3; D not resolved. Germline V gene lookup returns CDR1 SGHTA and CDR2 FQGNSA. This CDR3 comprises 16 residues. V lost 0 bases and J 0 bases, leaving 9 bases between the germline ends. The CDR3 spells CASSLASADSGNTIYF. CDR3 nucleotide sequence: TGTGCCAGCAGCTTAGCGAGTGCAGACTCTGGAAACACCATATATTTT.

This clonotype was detected ten times or more. The gene calls are TRBV7-2 and TRBJ2-1, with 8 bases lining up with TRBD1. Trimming took 2 bases from V and 4 from J; bases not matched to a gene: 10. Germline loops: CDR1 SGHTA, CDR2 FQGNSA. This CDR3 has 17 amino acids. The CDR3 region is CASSLWRTGNLYNEQFF. The DNA for the CDR3 is TGTGCCAGCAGCTTATGGAGGACAGGGAATCTTTACAATGAGCAGTTCTTC.

The rearrangement joins TRBV19 to TRBJ2-2, with D hard to call. The CDR3 has 15 amino acids. Germline V gene data show CDR1 as LNHDA and CDR2 as SQIVND (reference sequence). V was cut by 7 bases and J by 2 bases, with 14 bases left in between. This CDR3 is CASIRSRTNTGELFF. The CDR3 nucleotides read TGTGCCAGTATTCGTAGTCGGACCAACACCGGGGAGCTGTTTTTT.

A few counts support this clonotype. The chain recombines TRBV12-3 or TRBV12-4 with TRBJ2-6, with D unclear. This CDR3 has 15 amino acids. V was shortened by 3 bases and J by 2 bases, with 8 bases between the two germline ends. The CDR3 DNA follows: TGTGCCAGCAGTTTTAGGGCCCCTGGGGCCAACGTCCTGACTTTC. Translated: CASSFRAPGANVLTF.

The chain links TRBV6-8 to TRBJ1-1; no clear D. The germline CDR1 and CDR2 sequences are MNHGY and SAAAGT. The CDR3 covers 14 residues. V gave up 6 bases and J gave up 3 bases, with 14 bases separating them. The CDR3 sequence is CASRQPRRDTEAFF. The CDR3 DNA reads as TGTGCCAGCAGACAACCTAGGAGGGACACTGAAGCTTTCTTT.

The V gene is TRBV7-8, the J gene TRBJ2-1; 11 bases are shared with TRBD2. After removal of 5 bases from V and 8 bases from J, the junction contained 8 bases not matched to a gene. The CDR3 is made up of 15 amino acids. CDR1 is SGHVS and CDR2 is FQNEAQ in the germline V gene. CDR3 amino acids: CASSVTSGSWYEQFF. Written as DNA, the CDR3 is TGTGCCAGCAGCGTAACTAGCGGGAGTTGGTATGAGCAGTTCTTC. The full variable domain, with the rest looked up from reference TRBV7-8 and TRBJ2-1, is GAGVSQSPRYKVAKRGQDVALRCDPISGHVSLFWYQQALGQGPEFLTYFQNEAQLDKSGLPSDRFFAERPEGSVSTLKIQRTQQEDSAVYLCASSVTSGSWYEQFFGPGTRLTVL.

This clonotype appeared a few times. This sequence joins TRBV6-2 or TRBV6-3 and TRBJ1-5; maybe TRBD1 (6 bases). The CDR3 extends over 17 amino acids. Trimming pared 2 bases from V and 0 bases from J, leaving 14 bases between. Germline V gives CDR1 MNHEY, CDR2 SVGEGT. This CDR3 is CASSYEGGRDSNQPQHF. Here the CDR3 DNA reads TGTGCCAGCAGTTACGAAGGGGGAAGGGATAGCAATCAGCCCCAGCATTTT.